This T cell receptor beta chain was found in a study of T cell changes during pregnancy in multiple sclerosis. The method was immunoSEQ multiplex PCR; TCRdb's version includes in-frame clones alone and lacks a portion of them. Counted here are around 100,000 clones, approximately 92% occurring once; the ten biggest clones make up 1.9%. Germline CDR1 reads SGHRS; CDR2 reads YFSETQ. The ends lost 3 bases at V and 1 base at J; junction bases unmatched: 3. The CDR3 is 15 residues long. The TCR was taken from a female donor with multiple sclerosis, enrolled in a pregnancy study. Sequencing was performed on peripheral blood, taken after pregnancy. The genes are TRBV5-1 and TRBJ2-7, with 11 bases aligning to TRBD2. CDR3 residues: CASSSGTSGSYEQYF. The CDR3 DNA reads TGCGCCAGCAGCTCGGGGACTAGCGGTTCCTACGAGCAGTACTTC.